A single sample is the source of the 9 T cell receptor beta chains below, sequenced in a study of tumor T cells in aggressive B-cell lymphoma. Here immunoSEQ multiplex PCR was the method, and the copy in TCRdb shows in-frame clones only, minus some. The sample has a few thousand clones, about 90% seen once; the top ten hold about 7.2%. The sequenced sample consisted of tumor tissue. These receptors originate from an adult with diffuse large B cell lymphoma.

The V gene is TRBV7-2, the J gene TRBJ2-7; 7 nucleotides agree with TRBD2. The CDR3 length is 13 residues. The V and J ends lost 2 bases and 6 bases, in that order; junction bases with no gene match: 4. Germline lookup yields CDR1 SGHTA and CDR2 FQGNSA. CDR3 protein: CASSLRLALEQYF. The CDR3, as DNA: TGTGCCAGCAGCTTAAGACTAGCACTCGAGCAGTACTTC.

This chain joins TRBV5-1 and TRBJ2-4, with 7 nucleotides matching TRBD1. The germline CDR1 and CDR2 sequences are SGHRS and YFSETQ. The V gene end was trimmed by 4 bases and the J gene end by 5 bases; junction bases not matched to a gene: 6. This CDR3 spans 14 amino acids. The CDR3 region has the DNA TGCGCCAGCAGCCCGACAGGGATCCAAAACATTCAGTACTTC. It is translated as CASSPTGIQNIQYF.

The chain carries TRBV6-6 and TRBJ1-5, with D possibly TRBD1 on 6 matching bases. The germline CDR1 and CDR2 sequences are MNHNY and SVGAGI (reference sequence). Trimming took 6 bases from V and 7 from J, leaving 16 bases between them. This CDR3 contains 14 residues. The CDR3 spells CASRQQGGSQPQHF. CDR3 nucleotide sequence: TGTGCCAGCAGGCAACAGGGTGGGTCCCAGCCCCAGCATTTT.

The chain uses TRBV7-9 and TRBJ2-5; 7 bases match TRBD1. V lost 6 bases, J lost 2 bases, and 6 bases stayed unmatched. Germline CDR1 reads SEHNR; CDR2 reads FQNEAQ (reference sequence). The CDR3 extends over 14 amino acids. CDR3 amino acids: CASRSTGLQETQYF. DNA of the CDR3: TGTGCCAGCAGGTCGACAGGGTTACAAGAGACCCAGTACTTC.

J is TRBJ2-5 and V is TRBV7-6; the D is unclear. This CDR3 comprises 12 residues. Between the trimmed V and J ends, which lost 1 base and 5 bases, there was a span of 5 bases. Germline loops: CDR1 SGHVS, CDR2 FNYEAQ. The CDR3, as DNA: TGTGCCAGCAGCTTAGTGTCGGAGACCCAGTACTTC. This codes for CASSLVSETQYF.

CDR3: CASGLLGSQETQYF. The CDR3 DNA sequence: TGTGCTAGTGGTTTGCTCGGGTCCCAAGAGACCCAGTACTTC. The rearrangement joins TRBV12-5 to TRBJ2-5; the D is unclear. Germline V gene data show CDR1 as LGHNT and CDR2 as FRNRAP. Trimming stripped 2 bases from V and 1 base from J, with 8 bases between. The CDR3 loop spans 14 amino acids. Complete variable domain (other parts from reference TRBV12-5 and TRBJ2-5): DARVTQTPRHKVTEMGQEVTMRCQPILGHNTVFWYRQTMMQGLELLAYFRNRAPLDDSGMPKDRFSAEMPDATLATLKIQPSEPRDSAVYFCASGLLGSQETQYFGPGTRLLVL.

The DNA of the CDR3 is TGTGCCAGCAGTTGGCTAGCGGGAGGGTACGAGCAGTACTTC. Protein: CASSWLAGGYEQYF. This chain links TRBV27 with TRBJ2-7; TRBD2 matches at 12 bases. The CDR3 is 14 amino acids. V trimming: 4 bases; J trimming: 4 bases; junction bases outside the gene matches: 2. Germline V gene lookup returns CDR1 MNHEY and CDR2 SMNVEV (reference sequence).

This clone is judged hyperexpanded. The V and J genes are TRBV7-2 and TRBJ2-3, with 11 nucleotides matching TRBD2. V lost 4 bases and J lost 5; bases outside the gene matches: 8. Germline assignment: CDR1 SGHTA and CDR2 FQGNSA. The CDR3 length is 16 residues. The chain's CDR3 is CASSSVAGGPQDTQYF. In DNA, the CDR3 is TGTGCCAGCAGCTCTGTAGCGGGAGGGCCCCAAGATACGCAGTATTTT. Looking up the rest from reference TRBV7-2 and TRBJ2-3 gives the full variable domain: GAGVSQSPSNKVTEKGKDVELRCDPISGHTALYWYRQSLGQGLEFLIYFQGNSAPDKSGLPSDRFSAERTGGSVSTLTIQRTQQEDSAVYLCASSSVAGGPQDTQYFGPGTRLTVL.

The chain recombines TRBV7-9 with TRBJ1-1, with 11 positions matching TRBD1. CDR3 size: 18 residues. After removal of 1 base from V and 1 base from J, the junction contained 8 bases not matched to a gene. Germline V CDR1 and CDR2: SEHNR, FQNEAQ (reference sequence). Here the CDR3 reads CASSLVGTGGLRNTEAFF. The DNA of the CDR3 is TGTGCCAGCAGCTTAGTGGGGACAGGGGGGTTAAGGAACACTGAAGCTTTCTTT.